The 10 T cell receptor beta chains presented below share a single source sample, sequenced in a study of blood T cell repertoires in COVID-19. Here immunoSEQ multiplex PCR was the method, and the copy in TCRdb shows in-frame clones only, minus some. The table shows about 92,000 clones, with 55% to 80% occurring only once. Sequencing was performed on peripheral blood. All receptors come from an older woman in a cohort sampled during active or convalescent COVID-19.

The chain links TRBV12-3 or TRBV12-4 to TRBJ2-5; a weak D match, TRBD1 (5 bases). This CDR3 region has 13 residues. With 2 bases removed from V and 4 bases from J, the gap between germline ends came to 8 bases. The CDR3 DNA follows: TGTGCCAGCAGTTTATGGGGCACAGAGACCCAGTACTTC. Translated: CASSLWGTETQYF.

This chain uses TRBV29-1 with TRBJ2-3; 7 bases align to TRBD1. Trimming cost V 7 bases and J 2 bases; bases outside gene matches: 12. Looked up from germline, CDR1 is SQVTM and CDR2 is ANQGSEA. The CDR3 runs 15 residues. The CDR3 is CSAASTGTPTDTQYF. The CDR3 bases are TGCAGCGCGGCATCGACAGGGACCCCCACAGATACGCAGTATTTT.

The chain combines TRBV6-2 or TRBV6-3 with TRBJ1-4; D unclear. V dropped 2 bases and J dropped 8 bases, with 9 bases sitting between them. CDR1 and CDR2 (germline): MNHEY, SVGEGT. The CDR3 is 13 residues long. The CDR3 is CASSYGPYEKLFF. The CDR3, as DNA: TGTGCCAGCAGTTACGGCCCATACGAAAAACTGTTTTTT.

This chain joins TRBV4-1 and TRBJ1-6; 9 bases agree with TRBD1. Germline V CDR1 and CDR2: MGHRA, YSYEKL. J lost 0 bases, V lost 5 bases, and 5 bases had no gene match. This CDR3 has 17 residues. The CDR3: CASSFGQGNSYNSPLHF. CDR3 nucleotide sequence: TGCGCCAGCAGCTTTGGACAGGGGAACTCCTATAATTCACCCCTCCACTTT.

Only a few counts were recorded for this clone. This chain uses TRBV5-6 with TRBJ1-2; TRBD1 aligns across 7 bases. The CDR3 has 14 residues. With 0 bases clipped from V and 8 bases from J, the junction kept 7 bases outside the gene matches. Germline CDR1 and CDR2: SGHDT and YYEEEE. The CDR3 sequence is CASSLALTGFGYTF. CDR3 nucleotide sequence: TGTGCCAGCAGCTTGGCCCTGACAGGGTTCGGCTACACCTTC.

This chain joins TRBV6-6 and TRBJ2-1; D might be TRBD2 (5 bases). Deletions cut 0 bases from V and 4 bases from J, with 13 bases between. The CDR3 consists of 16 residues. The germline gives CDR1 MNHNY, CDR2 SVGAGI (reference sequence). The CDR3 nucleotides are TGTGCCAGCAGTTACTCGGCAGGCCGGGGATACAATGAGCAGTTCTTC. It encodes CASSYSAGRGYNEQFF.

The V gene is TRBV30, the J gene TRBJ2-7; D unresolved. The length of the CDR3 is 11 residues. The germline CDR1 and CDR2 sequences are GTSNPN and SVGIG (reference sequence). The V and J ends lost 3 bases and 5 bases respectively, with 8 bases between them. CDR3 protein: CAWSPQNEQYF. CDR3 DNA sequence: TGTGCCTGGAGCCCCCAAAACGAGCAGTACTTC.

The rearrangement links TRBV4-1 to TRBJ2-3; tentatively, D is TRBD2 (5 bases). The CDR3 runs 17 residues. Trimming left V 4 bases short and J 5 bases short, with 22 bases between. CDR1 MGHRA and CDR2 YSYEKL come from the germline V gene. CDR3 residues: CASSLRNGLASGDTQYF. The CDR3 DNA is TGCGCCAGCAGCCTACGAAACGGGCTAGCCTCCGGAGATACGCAGTATTTT.

The rearrangement uses TRBV15 and TRBJ1-4; possibly TRBD1 for D (5 bases). Per germline, CDR1 LNHNV and CDR2 YYDKDF (reference sequence). Between the trimmed V and J ends, which lost 9 bases and 4 bases, there was a span of 12 bases. There are 13 residues in the CDR3. Here the CDR3 reads CATRRGFNEKLFF. CDR3 bases: TGTGCCACTCGGAGGGGATTTAATGAAAAACTGTTTTTT.

The chain recombines TRBV29-1 with TRBJ1-1; no clear D gene. Germline V gene lookup returns CDR1 SQVTM and CDR2 ANQGSEA. The CDR3 is made up of 10 amino acids. V lost 7 bases and J 7 bases, leaving 10 bases between the germline ends. The CDR3 nucleotides read TGCAGCGCCGGCGTCCATGAAGCTTTCTTT. Translation: CSAGVHEAFF.